This passage covers 21 T cell receptor beta chains from one sample sequenced in a study of human T cells and chemical hapten exposure. TCRdb called the RACE reads again in MiXCR, with one record for every CDR3 protein. The sample comprises 380,000 or so distinct CDR3 sequences, approximately 5.1% of which are singletons, and about 2.2% rests with the top ten. The sample's time point: patch test 1, 2 weeks after DPC sensitization. Treatment noted: therapeutic diphenylcyclopropenone sensitization with weekly scalp DPC. This specimen consisted of whole blood, obtained in connection with sensitization to the hapten diphenylcyclopropenone (DPC). These receptors were taken from a woman aged 50 to 60 with alopecia areata. Some clones in this sample may be carry-over from other donors' samples.

This clonotype was detected a few times. The chain links TRBV7-2 to TRBJ2-2, with TRBD2 identical over 7 bases. J gave up 6 bases and V 7 bases, and 5 bases lay outside the gene matches. CDR1 SGHTA and CDR2 FQGNSA come from the germline V gene. The CDR3 consists of 13 residues. Here the CDR3 reads CASTERGAGELFF. The DNA of the CDR3 is TGTGCCAGCACCGAGCGGGGCGCCGGGGAGCTGTTTTTT.

This clonotype was observed many times. The chain links TRBV6-2 or TRBV6-3 to TRBJ2-4, with D possibly TRBD1 on 6 matching bases. The CDR3 sequence is 17 residues long. The V gene lost 0 bases and the J gene lost 0 bases, with 12 bases spanning the gap. Germline V CDR1 and CDR2: MNHEY, SVGEGT. In DNA, the CDR3 is TGTGCCAGCAGTTACTCGAAACAGGGTCTAGCCAAAAACATTCAGTACTTC. Translation gives CASSYSKQGLAKNIQYF.

The table lists this clonotype with many counts. CDR3 amino acids: CASSFSQGARSNQPQHF. In nucleotides, the CDR3 is TGTGCCAGCAGCTTTTCCCAGGGGGCGAGGAGCAATCAGCCCCAGCATTTT. The chain recombines TRBV5-5 with TRBJ1-5; TRBD1 aligns across 8 bases. The CDR3 is 17 residues long. The germline V gene has CDR1 SGHKS and CDR2 YYEKEE (reference sequence). Unmatched junction bases numbered 8, after V lost 2 bases and J lost 1 base.

This clonotype was detected many times. The chain combines TRBV7-2 with TRBJ2-1; D not certain. Germline V gives CDR1 SGHTA, CDR2 FQGNSA. The CDR3 has 14 residues. Trimming shortened V by 5 bases and J by 6 bases, and 14 bases separated the two germline ends. CDR3 protein: CASSQDRPPNEQFF. In DNA form, the CDR3 reads TGTGCCAGCAGCCAAGATCGACCTCCCAATGAGCAGTTCTTC. Complete variable domain (other parts from reference TRBV7-2 and TRBJ2-1): GAGVSQSPSNKVTEKGKDVELRCDPISGHTALYWYRQSLGQGLEFLIYFQGNSAPDKSGLPSDRFSAERTGGSVSTLTIQRTQQEDSAVYLCASSQDRPPNEQFFGPGTRLTVL.

This clonotype was recorded many times. The chain combines TRBV6-2 or TRBV6-3 with TRBJ2-3, with 8 bases fitting TRBD2. Germline V gene sequence: CDR1 MNHEY, CDR2 SVGEGT. This CDR3 comprises 13 residues. V lost 6 bases to trimming and J lost 3 bases; unmatched junction nucleotides: 2. The CDR3 reads CASRAGVTDTQYF. CDR3 sequence (DNA): TGTGCCAGCAGAGCGGGGGTAACAGATACGCAGTATTTT.

This clonotype was seen a few times. The chain is built from TRBV27 and TRBJ2-1, with D perhaps being TRBD1 or TRBD2 (7 bases each). CDR3 size: 20 residues. In germline, CDR1 is MNHEY, CDR2 SMNVEV (reference sequence). V gave up 5 bases and J gave up 4 bases, with 30 bases separating them. The CDR3 nucleotides are TGTGCCAGCAGTCCCACAGGGAGGGGGCTAGCGTTATCTAGTTACAATGAGCAGTTCTTC. Encoded protein: CASSPTGRGLALSSYNEQFF.

This clonotype showed up just a few times. The V call is TRBV29-1, the J call TRBJ1-1, with a weak D call TRBD1 (5 bases). Germline-derived CDR1 and CDR2 are SQVTM and ANQGSEA. The CDR3 has 12 residues. With 1 base removed from V and 8 bases from J, the gap between germline ends came to 11 bases. Here the CDR3 DNA reads TGCAGCGTTGAAGCCCAGACAGAAGAAGCTTTCTTT. Amino acids: CSVEAQTEEAFF.

The chain is built from TRBV4-2 and TRBJ1-1; no clear D gene. Germline V CDR1 and CDR2: LGHNA, YNFKEQ. V was shortened by 0 bases and J by 6 bases, with 14 bases between the two germline ends. CDR3 length: 15 residues. CDR3 nucleotides: TGTGCCAGCAGCCAAGATTTATCGGCTTGGGCTGAAGCTTTCTTT. Protein sequence: CASSQDLSAWAEAFF.

The chain recombines TRBV12-5 with TRBJ2-1, with 11 bases fitting TRBD2. The CDR3 runs to 19 residues. Germline V gives CDR1 LGHNT, CDR2 FRNRAP. V gave up 6 bases and J gave up 0 bases; unmatched junction bases: 13. CDR3: CASGAILAGGRSSYNEQFF. CDR3 DNA: TGTGCTAGTGGCGCTATTCTAGCGGGGGGACGGAGCTCCTACAATGAGCAGTTCTTC.

Only a few counts were recorded for this clonotype. This rearrangement joins TRBV7-2 to TRBJ2-1, with D perhaps TRBD1 (6 bases). Per the germline V gene, CDR1 is SGHTA and CDR2 is FQGNSA. Trimming shortened V by 5 bases and J by 4 bases, and 15 bases separated the two germline ends. This CDR3 region has 15 residues. The CDR3 sequence is CASSTTGLEYNEQFF. CDR3 bases: TGTGCCAGCAGCACTACAGGGCTCGAATACAATGAGCAGTTCTTC. Full variable domain (outside the CDR3, taken from reference TRBV7-2 and TRBJ2-1): GAGVSQSPSNKVTEKGKDVELRCDPISGHTALYWYRQSLGQGLEFLIYFQGNSAPDKSGLPSDRFSAERTGGSVSTLTIQRTQQEDSAVYLCASSTTGLEYNEQFFGPGTRLTVL.

This clonotype was seen repeatedly, ten times or more. J is TRBJ2-1 and V is TRBV6-1; D is possibly TRBD1 or TRBD2 (5 bases each). The V end lost 0 bases, the J end lost 1 base, and 7 bases lay between the germline ends. From germline, CDR1 is MNHNS and CDR2 SASEGT. The CDR3 totals 15 residues. CDR3: CASSEAGTSYNEQFF. CDR3 in DNA: TGTGCCAGCAGTGAAGCGGGGACGTCCTACAATGAGCAGTTCTTC.

This clonotype was counted many times. The chain recombines TRBV6-5 with TRBJ2-1; 10 nucleotides match TRBD2. The CDR3 has 16 residues. Trimming at V came to 2 bases and at J to 0 bases, leaving 1 base not matched to a gene. Germline CDR1 is MNHEY and CDR2 is SVGAGI. The CDR3 region has the DNA TGTGCCAGCAGTTACGCTAGCGGGAGCTCCTACAATGAGCAGTTCTTC. Translating it yields CASSYASGSSYNEQFF.

This clonotype was detected many times. The rearrangement joins TRBV12-3 or TRBV12-4 to TRBJ2-1; 7 nucleotides agree with TRBD1. The CDR3 spans 15 residues. J gave up 4 bases and V 1 base, and 4 bases lay outside the gene matches. The CDR3 is CASSLGQGVYNEQFF. The CDR3 bases are TGTGCCAGCAGTTTAGGGCAGGGGGTTTACAATGAGCAGTTCTTC.

This clonotype was seen many times. The J gene is TRBJ1-5, the V gene TRBV13; TRBD1 might be the D (6 bases). CDR3 length: 14 residues. With 5 bases removed from V and 5 bases from J, the gap between germline ends came to 13 bases. Germline V gene lookup returns CDR1 PRHDT and CDR2 FYEKMQ (reference sequence). This CDR3 reads CASSQGRGDQPQHF. CDR3 in DNA: TGTGCCAGCAGCCAGGGGAGGGGAGATCAGCCCCAGCATTTT.

This clonotype was counted at least ten times. The chain joins TRBV5-1 to TRBJ2-3, with a tentative D call TRBD2 (6 bases). V lost 7 bases to trimming and J lost 2 bases, with 14 bases between them. This CDR3 has 14 amino acids. The germline V gene encodes CDR1 SGHRS and CDR2 YFSETQ. This CDR3 reads CASRAGPDTDTQYF. In nucleotides, the CDR3 is TGCGCCAGCCGGGCGGGACCGGACACAGATACGCAGTATTTT.

This clonotype has just a few counts. Here the CDR3 reads CASSRTSGTSYNEQFF. As DNA, the CDR3 is TGTGCCAGCAGTCGGACTAGCGGGACTTCGTACAATGAGCAGTTCTTC. V usage is TRBV27 and J usage is TRBJ2-1; 12 bases match TRBD2. Germline CDR1 MNHEY, CDR2 SMNVEV (reference sequence). V lost 5 bases and J lost 4; bases outside the gene matches: 6. CDR3 length: 16 amino acids.

This clonotype has a handful of counts. The V call is TRBV20-1, the J call TRBJ1-1; a possible D gene is TRBD1 (6 bases). CDR1 is DFQATT, CDR2 SNEGSKA, per germline (reference sequence). The V end lost 0 bases, the J end lost 8 bases, and 16 bases lay between the germline ends. The CDR3 extends over 14 amino acids. DNA for the CDR3: TGCAGTGCTAGAGATCTACGCCAGGGGATCGAAGCTTTCTTT. Protein sequence: CSARDLRQGIEAFF.

The chain combines TRBV29-1 with TRBJ1-2, with 7 bases that match TRBD1. V was pared by 2 bases and J by 4 bases, with 7 bases of the junction left unmatched. This CDR3 has 14 residues. Per the germline V gene, CDR1 is SQVTM and CDR2 is ANQGSEA. The CDR3 DNA sequence: TGCAGCGTTGAACGGGACAGCCGACCCTATGGCTACACCTTC. It translates to CSVERDSRPYGYTF.

In this sample, this clonotype turned up a few times. CDR3 sequence (DNA): TGCAGTGCTAGAGAGGGTTATGGCTACACCTTC. Encoded protein: CSAREGYGYTF. The V and J genes are TRBV20-1 and TRBJ1-2; D gene uncertain. The CDR3 consists of 11 residues. Trimming stripped 0 bases from V and 5 bases from J, with 4 bases between. In germline, CDR1 is DFQATT, CDR2 SNEGSKA (reference sequence).

The rearrangement uses TRBV20-1 and TRBJ2-5; D remains ambiguous. Trimming stripped 3 bases from V and 4 bases from J, with 15 bases between. Germline V gene lookup returns CDR1 DFQATT and CDR2 SNEGSKA (reference sequence). The CDR3 covers 14 residues. The CDR3 protein is CSASNSREAETQYF. The CDR3 DNA is TGCAGTGCTAGTAATAGCAGAGAGGCAGAGACCCAGTACTTC.

This CDR3 reads CASSLVSGQALIGTEAFF. The CDR3 region has the DNA TGTGCCAGCAGCTTGGTTTCCGGACAGGCCCTGATAGGGACTGAAGCTTTCTTT. The rearrangement links TRBV5-6 to TRBJ1-1; 7 bases match TRBD1. Germline lookup yields CDR1 SGHDT and CDR2 YYEEEE. J lost 5 bases, V lost 0 bases, and 16 bases had no gene match. The CDR3 has 18 amino acids.